Shown below are 26 T cell receptor beta chains from a single sample sequenced in a study of cytomegalovirus exposure and HLA in healthy donors. 13 Jbeta primers and 60 Vbeta primers were used for the PCR. Produced via immunoSEQ multiplex PCR; TCRdb's table is partial and in-frame only. The sample records about 140,000 clones, 60% to 75% being singletons. Input material: PBMCs. These receptors were taken from a man aged 30 to 39 in good health and CMV-seronegative.

The chain carries TRBV19 and TRBJ2-5; TRBD1 matches at 8 bases. The ends lost 3 bases at V and 4 bases at J; junction bases unmatched: 7. The CDR3 contains 15 residues. Germline lookup yields CDR1 LNHDA and CDR2 SQIVND (reference sequence). This CDR3 reads CASSMGDRLRETQYF. DNA for the CDR3: TGTGCCAGTAGTATGGGGGACAGGTTAAGAGAGACCCAGTACTTC.

This rearrangement joins TRBV6-5 to TRBJ1-4, with D maybe TRBD1 (6 bases). From germline, CDR1 is MNHEY and CDR2 SVGAGI. The CDR3 totals 14 residues. The ends were cut back, 2 bases at V and 7 bases at J, with 11 bases in the middle. In DNA form, the CDR3 reads TGTGCCAGCAGTTACAGCAGGGGTGGTGAAAAACTGTTTTTT. Amino acids: CASSYSRGGEKLFF.

V gene TRBV19 combines with J gene TRBJ1-2; D unclear. V lost 3 bases to trimming and J lost 2 bases, with 10 bases between them. This CDR3 is built from 14 residues. Germline-derived CDR1 and CDR2 are LNHDA and SQIVND (reference sequence). The CDR3 loop is CASSILPENYGYTF. In DNA form, the CDR3 reads TGTGCCAGTAGTATCCTCCCAGAAAACTATGGCTACACCTTC.

The chain uses TRBV2 and TRBJ2-3, with TRBD2 matching 7 bases. V lost 6 bases to trimming and J lost 2 bases; unmatched junction nucleotides: 11. Germline lookup yields CDR1 SNHLY and CDR2 FYNNEI. This CDR3 region has 16 residues. For the CDR3, the DNA is TGTGCCAGCAGGGTGGGTCCTAGCGGACACACAGATACGCAGTATTTT. Its protein product is CASRVGPSGHTDTQYF.

V and J are TRBV11-2 and TRBJ1-6; D gene uncertain. This CDR3 region has 12 residues. CDR1 is SGHAT and CDR2 is FQNNGV in the germline V gene. The V end was cut by 2 bases, the J end by 13 bases, with 9 bases between. The CDR3 bases are TGTGCCAGCAGCTTAAGCCAATTTCCCCTCCACTTT. Translated, it gives CASSLSQFPLHF.

This chain uses TRBV6-5 with TRBJ1-1; 10 nucleotides agree with TRBD1. This CDR3 has 14 residues. Per the germline V gene, CDR1 is MNHEY and CDR2 is SVGAGI. The V and J ends lost 6 bases and 10 bases, in that order; junction bases with no gene match: 11. Here the CDR3 reads CASRSPDRGPRAFF. Here the CDR3 DNA reads TGTGCCAGCAGGTCTCCTGACAGGGGGCCCCGAGCTTTCTTT.

The rearrangement joins TRBV4-1 to TRBJ1-5; tentatively, D is TRBD1 (5 bases). The CDR3 is 16 residues long. Looked up from germline, CDR1 is MGHRA and CDR2 is YSYEKL. The V end lost 1 base, the J end lost 6 bases, and 16 bases lay between the germline ends. The CDR3 is CASSQGFQGTGQPQHF. CDR3 nucleotides: TGCGCCAGCAGCCAAGGATTCCAGGGAACGGGTCAGCCCCAGCATTTT.

This chain uses TRBV5-1 with TRBJ2-2; 7 bases match TRBD1. Losses at the gene ends were 0 bases for V and 5 bases for J; bases not matched to a gene: 4. The CDR3 extends over 15 amino acids. Germline V lookup: CDR1 SGHRS, CDR2 YFSETQ. The CDR3 loop is CASSLVRGHTGELFF. The CDR3 DNA reads as TGCGCCAGCAGCTTGGTAAGGGGGCATACCGGGGAGCTGTTTTTT.

The V gene is TRBV27, the J gene TRBJ2-3; 10 positions match TRBD1. The V gene end was trimmed by 5 bases and the J gene end by 5 bases; junction bases not matched to a gene: 13. The CDR3 totals 17 residues. Germline V gene sequence: CDR1 MNHEY, CDR2 SMNVEV (reference sequence). The DNA for the CDR3 is TGTGCCAGCAGTCCGTGGGGTGACAGGGGGCCTGGAGATACGCAGTATTTT. Translating gives CASSPWGDRGPGDTQYF.

V usage is TRBV5-1 and J usage is TRBJ2-7; a possible D gene is TRBD2 (6 bases). V dropped 4 bases and J dropped 5 bases, with 10 bases sitting between them. This CDR3 has 12 residues. CDR1 is SGHRS and CDR2 is YFSETQ in the germline V gene. The CDR3 protein is CASSHGRDEQYF. The CDR3 nucleotides are TGCGCCAGCAGCCACGGGAGAGACGAGCAGTACTTC. The full variable domain, its missing parts supplied by reference TRBV5-1 and TRBJ2-7, is KAGVTQTPRYLIKTRGQQVTLSCSPISGHRSVSWYQQTPGQGLQFLFEYFSETQRNKGNFPGRFSGRQFSNSRSEMNVSTLELGDSALYLCASSHGRDEQYFGPGTRLTVT.

The CDR3 loop reads CASSPGGYNNEQFF. CDR3 DNA sequence: TGCGCCAGCAGCCCGGGGGGGTACAACAATGAGCAGTTCTTC. This chain joins TRBV5-1 and TRBJ2-1; 8 bases are shared with TRBD2. CDR3 length equals 14 residues. V was pared by 4 bases and J by 5 bases, with 5 bases of the junction left unmatched. Per the germline V gene, CDR1 is SGHRS and CDR2 is YFSETQ. Supplemented by reference TRBV5-1 and TRBJ2-1, the full variable domain reads KAGVTQTPRYLIKTRGQQVTLSCSPISGHRSVSWYQQTPGQGLQFLFEYFSETQRNKGNFPGRFSGRQFSNSRSEMNVSTLELGDSALYLCASSPGGYNNEQFFGPGTRLTVL.

V gene TRBV7-2 combines with J gene TRBJ2-2; the D gene is possibly TRBD1 (5 bases). V gave up 1 base and J gave up 4 bases, with 13 bases separating them. CDR3 length: 16 amino acids. Germline V gene lookup returns CDR1 SGHTA and CDR2 FQGNSA. The chain's CDR3 is CASSLVPQGSTGELFF. For the CDR3, the DNA is TGTGCCAGCAGCTTAGTTCCCCAGGGCAGCACCGGGGAGCTGTTTTTT.

The rearrangement links TRBV7-9 to TRBJ2-1; 9 bases line up with TRBD1. The CDR3 runs 16 residues. CDR1 SEHNR and CDR2 FQNEAQ come from the germline V gene (reference sequence). V lost 5 bases to trimming and J lost 5 bases; unmatched junction nucleotides: 10. CDR3 in DNA: TGTGCCAGCAGCCACACGACGCGGACAGGGGACAATGAGCAGTTCTTC. As protein: CASSHTTRTGDNEQFF.

The V and J genes are TRBV11-3 and TRBJ2-5; 8 nucleotides match TRBD1. This CDR3 contains 19 residues. V lost 5 bases and J lost 2; bases outside the gene matches: 19. Germline lookup yields CDR1 SGHNT and CDR2 YENEEA. The CDR3 nucleotides are TGTGCCAGCAGCCTAAGGTCTGGGTGGGACAGGCAGGAGCAAGAGACCCAGTACTTC. Amino acid sequence: CASSLRSGWDRQEQETQYF. Supplemented by reference TRBV11-3 and TRBJ2-5, the full variable domain reads EAGVVQSPRYKIIEKKQPVAFWCNPISGHNTLYWYLQNLGQGPELLIRYENEEAVDDSQLPKDRFSAERLKGVDSTLKIQPAELGDSAVYLCASSLRSGWDRQEQETQYFGPGTRLLVL.

The chain uses TRBV7-9 and TRBJ1-2; 9 nucleotides line up with TRBD1. V was clipped by 4 bases and J by 8 bases; unmatched bases: 8. The CDR3 is 14 residues long. Germline-derived CDR1 and CDR2 are SEHNR and FQNEAQ (reference sequence). The CDR3 bases are TGTGCCAGCAGCTACCGGACAGGGGCGGGAGGCTACACCTTC. Protein sequence: CASSYRTGAGGYTF.

CDR3 in DNA: TGTGCCAGCAGTCCTTCAGCGGCAGATACGCAGTATTTT. It codes for CASSPSAADTQYF. The chain recombines TRBV28 with TRBJ2-3; TRBD2 might be the D (5 bases). V lost 5 bases, J lost 4 bases, and 10 bases lay in between. The CDR3 has 13 amino acids. Germline values: CDR1 MDHEN, CDR2 SYDVKM.

V and J are TRBV10-3 and TRBJ1-1; D is uncertain. The germline V gene has CDR1 ENHRY and CDR2 SYGVKD. This CDR3 has 11 amino acids. Between the trimmed V and J ends, which lost 8 bases and 2 bases, there was a span of 6 bases. The CDR3 sequence is CAIRQNTEAFF. The CDR3 nucleotides read TGTGCCATCCGACAAAACACTGAAGCTTTCTTT.

As DNA, the CDR3 is TGTGCCAGCAACCGGGACAGGGATTCCTACGAGCAGTACTTC. Translating gives CASNRDRDSYEQYF. The chain joins TRBV2 to TRBJ2-7, with 9 bases fitting TRBD1. With V trimmed by 7 bases and J by 1 base, 5 bases remained unmatched. Germline CDR1 SNHLY, CDR2 FYNNEI. The CDR3 spans 14 residues.

The chain uses TRBV19 and TRBJ1-2; 9 positions agree with TRBD1. CDR3 size: 14 residues. V was pared by 5 bases and J by 6 bases, with 7 bases of the junction left unmatched. Germline CDR1 LNHDA, CDR2 SQIVND (reference sequence). In nucleotides, the CDR3 is TGTGCCAGTAGTTTCCTACAGGGGGCGGATGGCTACACCTTC. Translated: CASSFLQGADGYTF.

The J gene is TRBJ1-1, the V gene TRBV7-2; 7 nucleotides agree with TRBD1. J was trimmed by 3 bases and V by 4 bases; bases with no gene match: 8. This CDR3 region has 15 residues. Germline V gene lookup returns CDR1 SGHTA and CDR2 FQGNSA. The CDR3 DNA follows: TGTGCCAGCAGCTCGTCCGGGACAGATCACACTGAAGCTTTCTTT. This sequence encodes CASSSSGTDHTEAFF. The full variable domain, in which reference TRBV7-2 and TRBJ1-1 provide the parts outside the CDR3, is GAGVSQSPSNKVTEKGKDVELRCDPISGHTALYWYRQSLGQGLEFLIYFQGNSAPDKSGLPSDRFSAERTGGSVSTLTIQRTQQEDSAVYLCASSSSGTDHTEAFFGQGTRLTVV.

This chain uses TRBV5-6 with TRBJ2-1; 11 nucleotides agree with TRBD2. Germline assignment: CDR1 SGHDT and CDR2 YYEEEE. With 4 bases clipped from V and 8 bases from J, the junction kept 11 bases outside the gene matches. This CDR3 is 16 amino acids long. The CDR3 DNA reads as TGTGCCAGCAGCCCCTACCTTAGCGGGAGGGGCGATGAGCAGTTCTTC. Protein product: CASSPYLSGRGDEQFF.

This chain joins TRBV7-2 and TRBJ2-5; 7 bases map to TRBD2. Germline V gene lookup returns CDR1 SGHTA and CDR2 FQGNSA. This CDR3 spans 15 amino acids. Trimming cost V 0 bases and J 5 bases; bases outside gene matches: 6. The CDR3 spells CASSLAGLEWETQYF. CDR3 nucleotides: TGTGCCAGCAGCTTAGCAGGACTAGAGTGGGAGACCCAGTACTTC.

This clone has a handful of counts. The rearrangement joins TRBV7-9 to TRBJ2-6, with D maybe TRBD2 (5 bases). The CDR3 extends over 16 amino acids. In germline, CDR1 is SEHNR, CDR2 FQNEAQ (reference sequence). V lost 5 bases to trimming and J lost 0 bases, with 11 bases between them. Here the CDR3 DNA reads TGTGCCAGCAGCGGCGGACTGTACTCTGGGGCCAACGTCCTGACTTTC. The encoded protein is CASSGGLYSGANVLTF. The variable domain in full, with the rest retrieved from reference TRBV7-9 and TRBJ2-6, is DTGVSQNPRHKITKRGQNVTFRCDPISEHNRLYWYRQTLGQGPEFLTYFQNEAQLEKSRLLSDRFSAERPKGSFSTLEIQRTEQGDSAMYLCASSGGLYSGANVLTFGAGSRLTVL.

This chain joins TRBV6-1 and TRBJ2-7; TRBD2 is a possible D gene (5 bases). The CDR3 totals 13 residues. Trimming stripped 8 bases from V and 7 bases from J, with 18 bases between. In germline, CDR1 is MNHNS, CDR2 SASEGT. The CDR3 protein is CASQGWNTGEQYF. CDR3 in DNA: TGTGCCAGCCAAGGTTGGAATACGGGGGAGCAGTACTTC.

This clone occurred once. The chain uses TRBV7-9 and TRBJ2-1, with 13 bases matching TRBD2. J lost 6 bases, V lost 2 bases, and 1 base had no gene match. The CDR3 length is 15 residues. Germline CDR1 and CDR2: SEHNR and FQNEAQ (reference sequence). The CDR3 DNA reads TGTGCCAGCAGCTTATGGACTAGCGGGAGCAATGAGCAGTTCTTC. This codes for CASSLWTSGSNEQFF.

This chain joins TRBV4-2 and TRBJ2-1, with 7 bases aligning to TRBD1. The trim removed 10 bases at V and 6 bases at J, leaving 9 bases unmatched. The CDR3 runs to 13 residues. CDR1 is LGHNA, CDR2 YNFKEQ, per germline. CDR3 loop: CATANRGSNEQFF. In nucleotides, the CDR3 is TGTGCCACCGCGAACAGGGGTTCCAATGAGCAGTTCTTC.